This paragraph reports one T cell receptor beta chain. These data come from a study of blood T cell repertoires in COVID-19. Looking at the study overall: The study drew acute and convalescent COVID-19 samples from the United States, Italy and Spain. The cDNA or gDNA used as material had been derived from T cells, B-cell-depleted T cells, or PBMCs.

Per the original data handling: Reference gene primer amplification gave estimated nucleated cell counts. Profiled with immunoSEQ multiplex PCR; TCRdb holds only in-frame clones, not every one. The D gene and trimming were derived from the DNA, and the V and J assignments and clone size from that table. The sample records about 69,000 clones, roughly 90% being singletons. The CDR3 consists of 16 residues. The trim removed 0 bases at V and 4 bases at J, leaving 5 bases unmatched. Germline CDR1 reads KGHSH; CDR2 reads LQKENI. Input material: peripheral blood. V usage is TRBV18 and J usage is TRBJ2-7; 11 bases map to TRBD2. The clonotype originates from a man aged 50-59 years with acute or convalescent COVID-19. CDR3 DNA: TGTGCCAGCTCACCACCGAGGACTAGCGGGTCATACGAGCAGTACTTC. As protein: CASSPPRTSGSYEQYF.